A single sample is the source of the 32 T cell receptor beta chains below, sequenced in a study of Ad26.COV2.S vaccination and SARS-CoV-2 variants. Repertoires were generated with immunoSEQ multiplex PCR, while TCRdb's copy carries only in-frame clones and drops some. The data hold approximately 280,000 clones, with 80% to 90% observed a single time. Treatment meaning: about 20 received Ad26.COV2.S at low or high dose, single or two shots; about five received placebo; per-sample allocation not given. Specimens were obtained on day 63 following the first vaccine or placebo injection. Sequencing used peripheral blood, obtained in a trial of Ad26.COV2.S vaccine versus placebo. The origin of the receptors is a person aged 18-60 years who received the Ad26.COV2.S COVID-19 vaccine or a placebo.

This chain uses TRBV20-1 with TRBJ2-1; D is possibly TRBD1 (5 bases). Germline V lookup: CDR1 DFQATT, CDR2 SNEGSKA (reference sequence). Trimming stripped 5 bases from V and 8 bases from J, with 10 bases between. The CDR3 is 11 residues long. CDR3 nucleotides: TGCAGTGCTGACCAGGGTCATGAGCAGTTCTTC. Amino acids: CSADQGHEQFF.

This chain uses TRBV7-9 with TRBJ1-1; possibly TRBD1 for D (5 bases). V was cut by 2 bases and J by 10 bases, with 14 bases left in between. The germline V gene has CDR1 SEHNR and CDR2 FQNEAQ (reference sequence). The CDR3 loop spans 13 amino acids. This CDR3 reads CASSLKPGVAAFF. The DNA for the CDR3 is TGTGCCAGCAGCTTAAAACCGGGGGTCGCAGCTTTCTTT.

This chain joins TRBV6-5 and TRBJ1-2; D is unresolved. This CDR3 contains 11 residues. The germline V gene encodes CDR1 MNHEY and CDR2 SVGAGI. Trimming cost V 6 bases and J 12 bases, with 14 bases left between them. CDR3: CASRSDDGDTF. CDR3 DNA: TGTGCCAGCAGGTCGGATGATGGGGACACCTTC.

This rearrangement joins TRBV30 to TRBJ2-1, with a tentative D call TRBD2 (5 bases). Germline CDR1 reads GTSNPN; CDR2 reads SVGIG (reference sequence). Between the trimmed V and J ends, which lost 0 bases and 3 bases, there was a span of 9 bases. The CDR3 loop spans 14 amino acids. The CDR3 DNA reads TGTGCCTGGAGTGTAGGTGGGAGCTACAATGAGCAGTTCTTC. This gives the protein CAWSVGGSYNEQFF.

V gene TRBV5-1 combines with J gene TRBJ2-5; 14 bases are shared with TRBD2. Trimming removed 4 bases from V and 5 bases from J; junction bases left unmatched: 10. This CDR3 comprises 17 residues. Germline CDR1 reads SGHRS; CDR2 reads YFSETQ. This chain's CDR3 is CASSKGTSGGQGETQYF. The CDR3 DNA is TGCGCCAGCAGCAAAGGGACTAGCGGGGGCCAAGGGGAGACCCAGTACTTC. The variable domain in full, with the rest retrieved from reference TRBV5-1 and TRBJ2-5, is KAGVTQTPRYLIKTRGQQVTLSCSPISGHRSVSWYQQTPGQGLQFLFEYFSETQRNKGNFPGRFSGRQFSNSRSEMNVSTLELGDSALYLCASSKGTSGGQGETQYFGPGTRLLVL.

The chain joins TRBV7-9 to TRBJ1-2; tentative D call: TRBD1 (6 bases). Trimming stripped 5 bases from V and 6 bases from J, with 13 bases between. The CDR3 runs to 13 residues. Germline V gene sequence: CDR1 SEHNR, CDR2 FQNEAQ (reference sequence). The CDR3 here is CASSPKGGDGYTF. The CDR3 nucleotides read TGTGCCAGCAGCCCAAAGGGGGGAGATGGCTACACCTTC.

The gene calls are TRBV3-1 (or the pseudogene TRBV3-2) and TRBJ2-1, with unresolved D. Germline CDR1 LGHDT, CDR2 YNNKEL (reference sequence). This CDR3 has 11 residues. The ends were cut back, 4 bases at V and 3 bases at J, with 1 base in the middle. The CDR3, as DNA: TGTGCCAGCAGCCTCTACAATGAGCAGTTCTTC. Translating gives CASSLYNEQFF.

The V call is TRBV5-5, the J call TRBJ1-1; unclear D gene. Trimming cost V 6 bases and J 3 bases, with 6 bases left between them. Germline CDR1 and CDR2: SGHKS and YYEKEE (reference sequence). The CDR3 extends over 11 amino acids. This CDR3 reads CASNVYTEAFF. CDR3 DNA: TGTGCCAGCAACGTGTACACTGAAGCTTTCTTT. The whole variable domain, remainder taken from reference TRBV5-5 and TRBJ1-1, is DAGVTQSPTHLIKTRGQQVTLRCSPISGHKSVSWYQQVLGQGPQFIFQYYEKEERGRGNFPDRFSARQFPNYSSELNVNALLLGDSALYLCASNVYTEAFFGQGTRLTVV.

This chain links TRBV19 with TRBJ1-5; D unclear. Germline assignment: CDR1 LNHDA and CDR2 SQIVND (reference sequence). Deletions cut 3 bases from V and 6 bases from J, with 15 bases between. The CDR3 consists of 15 residues. The CDR3 loop reads CASSMSGKLGQPQHF. The CDR3 coding sequence is TGTGCCAGTAGTATGTCTGGGAAGTTGGGTCAGCCCCAGCATTTT.

This sequence joins TRBV6-1 and TRBJ2-7, with TRBD1 matching 7 bases. V dropped 2 bases and J dropped 1; count of bases not matched to a gene: 2. Germline values: CDR1 MNHNS, CDR2 SASEGT. CDR3 length: 14 residues. The DNA of the CDR3 is TGTGCCAGCAGTGAACCGGGACAGTCCTACGAGCAGTACTTC. Residues: CASSEPGQSYEQYF.

The V and J genes are TRBV12-2 and TRBJ1-1; the D call in the table, TRBD1, was not verified against the DNA. TRBV12-2 is a pseudogene segment. This CDR3 has 15 residues. CDR3 DNA: TGTGCAAGTCGCTTAGAGACAGGGAGAGGCACTGAAGCTTTCTTT. Its translation is CASRLETGRGTEAFF.

The rearrangement uses TRBV13 and TRBJ2-3, with 7 bases aligning to TRBD2. V trimming: 4 bases; J trimming: 2 bases; junction bases outside the gene matches: 6. CDR1 and CDR2 from the germline V gene are PRHDT and FYEKMQ (reference sequence). This CDR3 region has 15 residues. CDR3 sequence: CASSWTRGFTDTQYF. The CDR3 bases are TGTGCCAGCAGCTGGACTAGAGGGTTCACAGATACGCAGTATTTT.

The V gene is TRBV18, the J gene TRBJ2-7; D possibly uses TRBD1 or TRBD2 (5 bases each). Germline V CDR1 and CDR2: KGHSH, LQKENI. V shed 4 bases and J shed 2 bases, with 12 bases lying between them. The CDR3 is 14 residues long. The DNA for the CDR3 is TGTGCCAGCTCACTATCGACGGGGCCCTACGAGCAGTACTTC. Translating it yields CASSLSTGPYEQYF. Full variable domain (outside the CDR3, taken from reference TRBV18 and TRBJ2-7): NAGVMQNPRHLVRRRGQEARLRCSPMKGHSHVYWYRQLPEEGLKFMVYLQKENIIDESGMPKERFSAEFPKEGPSILRIQQVVRGDSAAYFCASSLSTGPYEQYFGPGTRLTVT.

This chain links TRBV3-1 (or the pseudogene TRBV3-2) with TRBJ2-6; D is unclear. The CDR3 sequence is 15 residues long. Germline V gene sequence: CDR1 LGHDT, CDR2 YNNKEL (reference sequence). Trimming removed 0 bases from V and 2 bases from J, with 5 bases in between. The CDR3, as DNA: TGTGCCAGCAGCCAAGATTACGCTGGGGCCAACGTCCTGACTTTC. It specifies CASSQDYAGANVLTF.

The rearrangement uses TRBV7-9 and TRBJ2-7, with D hard to call. Germline CDR1 is SEHNR and CDR2 is FQNEAQ (reference sequence). Trimming took 3 bases from V and 1 from J, leaving 7 bases between them. The CDR3 length is 13 residues. The CDR3, as DNA: TGTGCCAGCAGCTTTCGGCAGTCCTACGAGCAGTACTTC. Its translation is CASSFRQSYEQYF. The whole variable domain, remainder taken from reference TRBV7-9 and TRBJ2-7, is DTGVSQNPRHKITKRGQNVTFRCDPISEHNRLYWYRQTLGQGPEFLTYFQNEAQLEKSRLLSDRFSAERPKGSFSTLEIQRTEQGDSAMYLCASSFRQSYEQYFGPGTRLTVT.

CDR3 sequence: CASSRSRGAYNEQFF. For the CDR3, the DNA is TGTGCCAGCAGCCGATCGCGGGGGGCCTACAATGAGCAGTTCTTC. The rearrangement links TRBV6-4 to TRBJ2-1; the match to TRBD2 covers 8 bases. This CDR3 is built from 15 residues. CDR1 is MRHNA, CDR2 SNTAGT, per germline. The ends lost 6 bases at V and 2 bases at J; junction bases unmatched: 6.

This clone is a singleton in its sample. The chain is built from TRBV12-5 and TRBJ2-1; D is possibly TRBD2 (7 bases). The CDR3 has 16 amino acids. Trimming left V 3 bases short and J 3 bases short, with 15 bases between. Germline CDR1 and CDR2: LGHNT and FRNRAP. CDR3 residues: CASGFLQGGGYNEQFF. In DNA, the CDR3 is TGTGCTAGTGGTTTCCTACAGGGCGGGGGCTACAATGAGCAGTTCTTC.

The chain employs TRBV6-6 and TRBJ1-1; D is unclear. From germline, CDR1 is MNHNY and CDR2 SVGAGI (reference sequence). Trimming stripped 0 bases from V and 3 bases from J, with 14 bases between. The CDR3 has 16 residues. The CDR3 region has the DNA TGTGCCAGCAGTTACTCGAAGCGAACCCGCGACACTGAAGCTTTCTTT. Encoded protein: CASSYSKRTRDTEAFF.

The chain uses TRBV3-1 (or the pseudogene TRBV3-2) and TRBJ2-7, with D perhaps matching TRBD1 (5 bases). The CDR3 totals 14 residues. V dropped 0 bases and J dropped 3 bases, with 9 bases sitting between them. Germline V gives CDR1 LGHDT, CDR2 YNNKEL (reference sequence). CDR3 in amino acids: CASSQDQGLYEQYF. The CDR3 DNA sequence: TGTGCCAGCAGCCAAGATCAGGGTCTCTACGAGCAGTACTTC.

CDR3 sequence reads: CAISESGTPNSPLHF. CDR3 nucleotide sequence: TGTGCCATCAGTGAGTCCGGGACCCCTAATTCACCCCTCCACTTT. The V gene is TRBV10-3, the J gene TRBJ1-6; the D gene is possibly TRBD1 (5 bases). The CDR3 runs to 15 residues. Trimming removed 0 bases at V and 6 bases at J, with 9 bases between. CDR1 is ENHRY, CDR2 SYGVKD, per germline.

This chain joins TRBV12-5 and TRBJ1-1, with a tentative D call TRBD1 (5 bases). V was pared by 1 base and J by 9 bases, with 6 bases between. CDR3 length: 11 residues. CDR1 is LGHNT and CDR2 is FRNRAP in the germline V gene. The CDR3 sequence: CASGLDRKAFF. The CDR3 DNA reads as TGTGCTAGTGGTTTGGACAGGAAAGCTTTCTTT.

The sample holds one count of this clone. This sequence joins TRBV6-5 and TRBJ1-2; possible D gene TRBD1, 6 bases. The CDR3 spans 15 residues. Trimming cost V 0 bases and J 4 bases, with 12 bases left between them. CDR1 and CDR2 from the germline V gene are MNHEY and SVGAGI. CDR3 amino acids: CASSYSQGTSYGYTF. In nucleotides, the CDR3 is TGTGCCAGCAGTTACTCGCAGGGGACCAGCTATGGCTACACCTTC.

The chain links TRBV4-2 to TRBJ2-1, with TRBD2 as a possible D gene (6 bases). The CDR3 loop spans 16 amino acids. The V end lost 3 bases, the J end lost 7 bases, and 19 bases lay between the germline ends. CDR1 and CDR2 from the germline V gene are LGHNA and YNFKEQ. The CDR3 coding sequence is TGTGCCAGCAGCCATCCGGGACTCGCCATAGAAAATGAGCAGTTCTTC. Translating it yields CASSHPGLAIENEQFF.

This clone was counted once. The chain carries TRBV30 and TRBJ1-6; 8 nucleotides line up with TRBD1. V gave up 2 bases and J gave up 10 bases; unmatched junction bases: 4. This CDR3 region has 13 residues. Germline CDR1 GTSNPN, CDR2 SVGIG (reference sequence). The CDR3 is CAWSWTGRSPLHF. DNA of the CDR3: TGTGCCTGGAGTTGGACAGGGCGCTCACCCCTCCACTTT.

The V gene is TRBV5-1, the J gene TRBJ1-1, with 10 bases fitting TRBD1. The V segment lost 5 bases and the J segment 8 bases; nucleotides outside the gene matches: 9. Germline CDR1 reads SGHRS; CDR2 reads YFSETQ. The CDR3 extends over 14 amino acids. CDR3 nucleotide sequence: TGCGCCAGCAGACGGACAGGGGGAGCGGTCGAAGCTTTCTTT. Translating it yields CASRRTGGAVEAFF.

The CDR3, as DNA: TGCGCCAGCAGCCAAGATCTGGGCTATGGCTACACCTTC. This translates into CASSQDLGYGYTF. The chain has TRBV4-3 and TRBJ1-2; D remains unclear. Trimming removed 0 bases at V and 4 bases at J, with 6 bases between. Germline assignment: CDR1 LGHNA and CDR2 YSLEER. This CDR3 is 13 amino acids long.

This chain connects TRBV5-6 to TRBJ1-1; maybe TRBD1 (5 bases). The germline V gene encodes CDR1 SGHDT and CDR2 YYEEEE. Trimming cost V 4 bases and J 2 bases, with 15 bases left between them. The CDR3 loop spans 15 amino acids. CDR3 sequence (DNA): TGTGCCAGCAGCCTGGGGGGGACCTATAACACTGAAGCTTTCTTT. Translation gives CASSLGGTYNTEAFF.

The gene calls are TRBV10-3 and TRBJ1-1; D is undetermined. The V gene lost 3 bases and the J gene lost 1 base, with 9 bases spanning the gap. From germline, CDR1 is ENHRY and CDR2 SYGVKD. The CDR3 runs to 14 residues. This chain's CDR3 is CAISDGSSNTEAFF. As DNA, the CDR3 is TGTGCCATCAGTGACGGGTCATCGAACACTGAAGCTTTCTTT.

The chain recombines TRBV28 with TRBJ2-5; the D is unclear. V dropped 2 bases and J dropped 7 bases, with 11 bases sitting between them. The CDR3 length is 13 residues. Looked up from germline, CDR1 is MDHEN and CDR2 is SYDVKM. The CDR3 region is CASSLGSRGTQYF. The CDR3 DNA follows: TGTGCCAGCAGTTTAGGGTCCCGTGGGACCCAGTACTTC.

This rearrangement joins TRBV30 to TRBJ2-7; the match to TRBD1 covers 12 bases. The CDR3 runs to 15 residues. The V segment lost 4 bases and the J segment 5 bases; nucleotides outside the gene matches: 9. Germline-derived CDR1 and CDR2 are GTSNPN and SVGIG (reference sequence). The CDR3 DNA reads as TGTGCCTGGAACAAGGGGACAGGGGGCCTCGACGAGCAGTACTTC. Translation: CAWNKGTGGLDEQYF.

This chain joins TRBV7-3 and TRBJ2-7; no definite D call. V lost 0 bases and J 5 bases, leaving 8 bases between the germline ends. This CDR3 contains 13 residues. Germline V lookup: CDR1 SGHTA, CDR2 FQGTGA. The DNA of the CDR3 is TGTGCCAGCAGCTTAACAGGGCTCGACGAGCAGTACTTC. It translates to CASSLTGLDEQYF.

V usage is TRBV6-4 and J usage is TRBJ1-4; TRBD1 agrees at 9 bases. V shed 6 bases and J 6 bases; nucleotides not matched to a gene: 5. This CDR3 has 14 residues. The V gene's germline CDR1 is MRHNA and CDR2 SNTAGT. This CDR3 reads CASRFTGGDEKLFF. The CDR3 DNA sequence: TGTGCCAGCAGATTTACAGGGGGCGATGAAAAACTGTTTTTT.